This T cell receptor beta chain was sequenced for a study of shared clonotypes between healthy human individuals. Study at large: Donors had three CD4 naive, three CD4 memory, two CD8 naive and one CD8 memory plate apiece.

Worth noting for this clone: What it binds is not known.

From CD4+ cells came CD45RA+ naive and CD45RA-negative memory subsets. This table comes from immunoSEQ multiplex PCR, and its TCRdb copy is limited to in-frame clones, with some not included. This sample has roughly 520,000 clones, with more than 95% found just once. The study, taken as a whole, reports: With a few donors compared, 4.5% to 6.5% of naive CD4 clonotypes were shared.

The source is a woman in her twenties or thirties in good health. Sample: naive CD4+ T cells sorted from blood. Subset in this sample: CD45RA+ positively selected.

CDR3 coding DNA: TGTGCCAGCTCATCTCAGGGAAACGGGGAGCTGTTTTTT. Encoded protein: CASSSQGNGELFF. This sequence joins TRBV18 and TRBJ2-2; D may be TRBD1 (5 bases). The V gene lost 5 bases and the J gene lost 7 bases, with 11 bases spanning the gap. CDR1 is KGHSH, CDR2 LQKENI, per germline. The CDR3 runs 13 residues.